The present T cell receptor (beta chain) was sequenced within a study of human thymus T cells. General study results and limits: Apparent bias marked the V and J gene usage of thymic and blood repertoires. Highly overlapping thymic repertoires in unrelated individuals were reported by related research.

Measured with immunoSEQ multiplex PCR; TCRdb has only the in-frame clones, and not every one. The table has around 130,000 clones, about 95% seen once. A word on this clone: Its antigen is not known.

Thymic resections from corrective heart surgery supplied the tissue. The donors were infants in Finland with congenital heart defects, otherwise immunologically healthy. CDR1 and CDR2 (germline): SEHNR, FQNEAQ (reference sequence). With 4 bases removed from V and 1 base from J, the gap between germline ends came to 10 bases. The CDR3 has 14 residues. The receptor was derived from a boy under three years old with a congenital heart defect but otherwise immunologically healthy. The chain is built from TRBV7-9 and TRBJ1-1; a weak D match, TRBD1 (5 bases). The sequenced material came from thymus tissue. The CDR3 here is CASSSGRGNTEAFF. In nucleotides, the CDR3 is TGTGCCAGCAGCTCAGGGAGGGGGAACACTGAAGCTTTCTTT.